A selection of T cell receptor beta chains follows, all from one sample in a study of blood T cell repertoires in COVID-19. Produced via immunoSEQ multiplex PCR; TCRdb's table is partial and in-frame only. Here the sample spans about 330,000 clones, more than 75% being singletons. The sequencing sample was made of PBMCs or T cells enriched from blood (not recorded which). All receptors come from a woman between 25 and 40 years old who had recovered from COVID-19. Each CDR3 is given with its conserved first and last residue. D genes are given only for firm matches. Clone size is given for some rows only: seen once, a few or many times, or a class if the clone is expanded.

D gene: -; clone size: -; J gene: TRBJ2-7; V gene: TRBV14; CDR3 protein: CASSQVRGSYEQYF; CDR3 DNA: TGTGCCAGCAGCCAAGTGCGGGGATCCTACGAGCAGTACTTC
D gene: TRBD1; clone size: -; J gene: TRBJ1-6; V gene: TRBV7-2; CDR3 protein: CASSFRTGPLRSPLHF; CDR3 DNA: TGTGCCAGCAGCTTTAGGACAGGGCCTCTAAGGTCACCCCTCCACTTT
D gene: TRBD2; clone size: -; J gene: TRBJ2-3; V gene: TRBV4-1; CDR3 protein: CASSRLGLAGGDTQYF; CDR3 DNA: TGCGCCAGCAGCCGCCTAGGGCTAGCGGGGGGCGATACGCAGTATTTT
D gene: -; clone size: -; J gene: TRBJ1-1; V gene: TRBV14; CDR3 protein: CASSQDGEGVGNTEAFF; CDR3 DNA: TGTGCCAGCAGCCAAGATGGAGAGGGGGTGGGGAACACTGAAGCTTTCTTT
D gene: TRBD1; clone size: -; J gene: TRBJ1-2; V gene: TRBV18; CDR3 protein: CASSPGQGAHSHYGYTF; CDR3 DNA: TGTGCCAGCTCACCAGGGCAGGGGGCGCATTCCCACTATGGCTACACCTTC
D gene: TRBD2; clone size: -; J gene: TRBJ2-2; V gene: TRBV7-2; CDR3 protein: CASSIWTSGGTGELFF; CDR3 DNA: TGTGCCAGCAGCATCTGGACTAGCGGGGGCACCGGGGAGCTGTTTTTT
D gene: -; clone size: -; J gene: TRBJ1-1; V gene: TRBV4-1; CDR3 protein: CASSHDLLRGRGTEAFF; CDR3 DNA: TGCGCCAGCAGCCACGATCTCTTAAGAGGGCGAGGGACTGAAGCTTTCTTT
D gene: TRBD1; clone size: -; J gene: TRBJ2-2; V gene: TRBV5-4; CDR3 protein: CASSLVRGQGVTGELFF; CDR3 DNA: TGTGCCAGCAGCTTGGTTCGCGGACAGGGGGTTACCGGGGAGCTGTTTTTT
D gene: -; clone size: -; J gene: TRBJ1-6; V gene: TRBV5-1; CDR3 protein: CASRSSKVGFDDSPLHF; CDR3 DNA: TGCGCCAGCAGGTCCTCCAAAGTCGGGTTTGATGATTCACCCCTCCACTTT
D gene: -; clone size: -; J gene: TRBJ1-6; V gene: TRBV28; CDR3 protein: CASSLGPGSASPLHF; CDR3 DNA: TGTGCCAGCAGTTTAGGTCCAGGGTCGGCTTCACCCCTCCACTTT
D gene: TRBD2; clone size: -; J gene: TRBJ2-3; V gene: TRBV7-8; CDR3 protein: CASSLARSGGVSTDTQYF; CDR3 DNA: TGTGCCAGCAGCTTAGCGCGTAGCGGGGGGGTTAGCACAGATACGCAGTATTTT
D gene: TRBD1; clone size: -; J gene: TRBJ1-2; V gene: TRBV6-5; CDR3 protein: CASRRQGPSYGYTF; CDR3 DNA: TGTGCCAGCAGAAGACAGGGACCATCCTATGGCTACACCTTC
D gene: TRBD2; clone size: -; J gene: TRBJ2-2; V gene: TRBV27; CDR3 protein: CASSSRTGTSGGNTGELFF; CDR3 DNA: TGTGCCAGCAGTTCACGCACCGGGACTAGCGGGGGGAACACCGGGGAGCTGTTTTTT
D gene: -; clone size: -; J gene: TRBJ1-1; V gene: TRBV29-1; CDR3 protein: CSAGSPRNTEAFF; CDR3 DNA: TGCAGCGCAGGGAGCCCCCGGAACACTGAAGCTTTCTTT
D gene: -; clone size: -; J gene: TRBJ2-7; V gene: TRBV4-2; CDR3 protein: CASSQGQGQSYEQYF; CDR3 DNA: TGTGCCAGCAGCCAAGGCCAGGGTCAATCCTACGAGCAGTACTTC
D gene: TRBD1; clone size: -; J gene: TRBJ1-4; V gene: TRBV7-7; CDR3 protein: CASSSGTANEKLFF; CDR3 DNA: TGTGCCAGCAGCTCCGGGACAGCTAATGAAAAACTGTTTTTT
D gene: TRBD1; clone size: -; J gene: TRBJ2-7; V gene: TRBV30; CDR3 protein: CAWSTGQGAAEQYF; CDR3 DNA: TGTGCCTGGAGTACCGGACAGGGGGCGGCCGAGCAGTACTTC
D gene: TRBD1; clone size: -; J gene: TRBJ2-5; V gene: TRBV11-2; CDR3 protein: CASSLGTGFVQETQYF; CDR3 DNA: TGTGCCAGCAGCTTAGGGACAGGGTTTGTCCAAGAGACCCAGTACTTC
D gene: TRBD1; clone size: -; J gene: TRBJ2-2; V gene: TRBV2; CDR3 protein: CASRTGTGNTGELFF; CDR3 DNA: TGTGCCAGCAGAACCGGGACAGGGAACACCGGGGAGCTGTTTTTT
D gene: -; clone size: -; J gene: TRBJ1-4; V gene: TRBV19; CDR3 protein: CASSRRGSQRATNEKLFF; CDR3 DNA: TGTGCCAGTAGTCGCAGGGGAAGCCAAAGGGCGACTAATGAAAAACTGTTTTTT
D gene: -; clone size: -; J gene: TRBJ1-1; V gene: TRBV28; CDR3 protein: CASSFGGAIEAFF; CDR3 DNA: TGTGCCAGCAGTTTTGGGGGGGCTATTGAAGCTTTCTTT
D gene: TRBD2; clone size: -; J gene: TRBJ2-3; V gene: TRBV3-1/TRBV3-2; CDR3 protein: CASSRGLAGDTQYF; CDR3 DNA: TGTGCCAGCAGCCGAGGACTAGCGGGGGATACGCAGTATTTT
D gene: -; clone size: -; J gene: TRBJ2-7; V gene: TRBV30; CDR3 protein: CAWRLRGFYEQYF; CDR3 DNA: TGTGCCTGGAGGCTCAGGGGATTCTACGAGCAGTACTTC
D gene: TRBD1; clone size: -; J gene: TRBJ1-1; V gene: TRBV19; CDR3 protein: CASRTGTGGGGTEAFF; CDR3 DNA: TGTGCCAGTAGAACCGGGACAGGGGGCGGTGGCACTGAAGCTTTCTTT
D gene: TRBD2; clone size: many; J gene: TRBJ2-3; V gene: TRBV5-6; CDR3 protein: CASSSATSGGTDTQYF; CDR3 DNA: TGTGCCAGCAGCTCCGCCACTAGCGGGGGCACAGATACGCAGTATTTT
D gene: -; clone size: -; J gene: TRBJ2-1; V gene: TRBV15; CDR3 protein: CATSRGPGEPYNEQFF; CDR3 DNA: TGTGCCACCAGCAGAGGGCCAGGGGAGCCATACAATGAGCAGTTCTTC
D gene: TRBD1; clone size: -; J gene: TRBJ1-2; V gene: TRBV27; CDR3 protein: CASSTSRGQNYGYTF; CDR3 DNA: TGTGCCAGCAGCACCTCTCGGGGACAGAACTATGGCTACACCTTC
D gene: TRBD1; clone size: few; J gene: TRBJ2-7; V gene: TRBV3-1/TRBV3-2; CDR3 protein: CASSQRQGYGEQYF; CDR3 DNA: TGTGCCAGCAGCCAACGACAGGGTTACGGCGAGCAGTACTTC
D gene: -; clone size: once; J gene: TRBJ1-4; V gene: TRBV20-1; CDR3 protein: CSARGGEKLFF; CDR3 DNA: TGCAGTGCCCGAGGCGGCGAAAAACTGTTTTTT
D gene: -; clone size: -; J gene: TRBJ1-2; V gene: TRBV2; CDR3 protein: CASKTQTGNYGYTF; CDR3 DNA: TGTGCCAGCAAAACACAAACAGGGAACTATGGCTACACCTTC
D gene: -; clone size: once; J gene: TRBJ2-2; V gene: TRBV5-6; CDR3 protein: CASSPILGELFF; CDR3 DNA: TGTGCCAGCAGCCCTATTCTCGGGGAGCTGTTTTTT
D gene: TRBD2; clone size: -; J gene: TRBJ2-5; V gene: TRBV27; CDR3 protein: CASSHTTSGGLGTQYF; CDR3 DNA: TGTGCCAGCAGTCATACGACTAGCGGGGGACTGGGGACCCAGTACTTC
D gene: TRBD2; clone size: -; J gene: TRBJ2-1; V gene: TRBV6-5; CDR3 protein: CASSYSDWTSGDEQFF; CDR3 DNA: TGTGCCAGCAGTTACTCGGATTGGACTAGCGGGGATGAGCAGTTCTTC
D gene: -; clone size: -; J gene: TRBJ2-5; V gene: TRBV20-1; CDR3 protein: CSARVQETQYF; CDR3 DNA: TGCAGTGCCAGGGTCCAAGAGACCCAGTACTTC
D gene: TRBD1; clone size: -; J gene: TRBJ2-1; V gene: TRBV5-4; CDR3 protein: CASSLGQGRSEQFF; CDR3 DNA: TGTGCCAGCAGCTTGGGACAGGGGAGGAGTGAGCAGTTCTTC
D gene: -; clone size: many; J gene: TRBJ1-1; V gene: TRBV6-1; CDR3 protein: CASSEAAGGITEAFF; CDR3 DNA: TGTGCCAGCAGTGAAGCGGCAGGAGGTATCACTGAAGCTTTCTTT
D gene: TRBD2; clone size: -; J gene: TRBJ2-5; V gene: TRBV11-2; CDR3 protein: CASSFQRGVPGTQYF; CDR3 DNA: TGTGCCAGCAGCTTTCAGCGGGGGGTTCCCGGGACCCAGTACTTC
D gene: TRBD1; clone size: -; J gene: TRBJ2-5; V gene: TRBV5-1; CDR3 protein: CASSWWTGDLKETQYF; CDR3 DNA: TGCGCCAGCAGCTGGTGGACAGGGGACCTTAAAGAGACCCAGTACTTC
D gene: TRBD1; clone size: -; J gene: TRBJ2-7; V gene: TRBV7-2; CDR3 protein: CASSPVGTGGLYEQYF; CDR3 DNA: TGTGCCAGCAGCCCCGTAGGGACAGGGGGCTTGTACGAGCAGTACTTC
D gene: TRBD1; clone size: -; J gene: TRBJ1-3; V gene: TRBV7-9; CDR3 protein: CASSYRQGRGNTIYF; CDR3 DNA: TGTGCCAGCAGCTACCGACAGGGTAGGGGAAACACCATATATTTT
D gene: -; clone size: -; J gene: TRBJ1-6; V gene: TRBV4-3; CDR3 protein: CASSQEVGGLSPLHF; CDR3 DNA: TGCGCCAGCAGCCAAGAGGTAGGGGGTCTTTCACCCCTCCACTTT
D gene: TRBD1; clone size: -; J gene: TRBJ2-4; V gene: TRBV2; CDR3 protein: CASNRQGADLDIQYF; CDR3 DNA: TGTGCCAGCAACCGACAGGGGGCAGATCTAGACATTCAGTACTTC